What follows is one TCR beta chain and its context. This clonotype was observed many times. Its antigen is currently not known. No qualities accompany the bases; no much larger clone lies one base away. The data were obtained in a study of T cells after yellow fever vaccination (dated by TCRdb to about 2019). Concerning the study at large: The SMART-Seq v4 Ultra Low Input RNA kit was used to prepare libraries from fractions with low cell numbers. Blood samples were taken at several timepoints before and after primary and secondary immunization, and bulk PBMC replicates and cell subsets were isolated. The cohort comprised two healthy male donors, one aged 18 to 30 and one aged 30 to 39 years. To track T-cell clones before and after primary and booster YFV17D yellow fever vaccination, bulk TCR alpha and beta repertoires were sequenced longitudinally.

What the treatment or condition label conveys for this sample: live attenuated yellow fever vaccine strain. Two biological replicates of bulk PBMCs were collected at each blood-draw timepoint. PBMCs were isolated from peripheral blood using a standard Ficoll-Paque protocol. RNA was extracted with TriZol from bulk PBMCs, CD4 and CD8 fractions, and dextramer-positive and dextramer-negative fractions. TCR cDNA was made using 5'RACE template switching, a step that added a universal primer site and unique molecular identifiers. Priming for cDNA synthesis came from both the TCR alpha and TCR beta constant segments. Libraries were amplified in two PCR steps, with sample barcodes and sequencing adapters added in the second step. Libraries were sequenced on Illumina HiSeq 2500 (2x100 bp) or NovaSeq (2x150 bp). The original pipeline was this. Reads were demultiplexed and collapsed into UMI consensus sequences with MIGEC, and V(D)J alignment was performed with MiXCR. Using edgeR on replicate PBMC samples, clonotypes were called vaccine-responding if FDR was below 0.01 and the log2 fold change was above 5 up to day 15. Each bulk clonotype was labeled CD4 or CD8 based on which sequenced repertoire, CD4 or CD8, contained the clonotype at higher abundance. TCRdb trimmed public reads at Q25 via fastp, called clones via MiXCR and kept in-frame beta chains. Every CDR3 protein is listed once, alongside the most common genes and DNA of its rows. TCRdb's processing, not the authors', yielded these V and J calls. The sample contains about 360,000 distinct CDR3 sequences, 6.2% of them found a single time. Clones ranked in the top ten supply about 15% of the sample.

The study at large found these results: The secondary T-cell response was found to be weaker but faster than the primary response, with a peak reached on day 5 rather than on day 15. The study included only two donors, which limits how far the findings can be generalized. A small share of clonotypes was detected in both CD4 and CD8 compartments, with the overlap likely arising from convergent recombination. After the booster, most of the clones that had expanded following primary vaccination were detected again (around 97% of CD4 and around 90% of CD8), which suggests that memory was broadly maintained. Computational filtering was needed because FACS-sorted repertoires could contain abundant contaminating clonotypes from the bulk population.

The germline V gene specifies KGHSH as CDR1 and LQKENI as CDR2. V sheds 1 base and J sheds 3 bases, leaving 12 bases between their ends. Measured from the cysteine to the phenylalanine, the CDR3 is 15 residues long. Of the read, only the CDR3 DNA is kept; its 45 bases are in frame from base 1. The V and J genes are TRBV18 and TRBJ2-5; the D gene is unclear. The TCR comes from a man aged 30-40 years who received the YFV17D yellow fever vaccine. The material sequenced was PBMCs, taken 5 days after the yellow fever booster vaccination. The CDR3 here reads CASSPRVAVEETQYF. The DNA sequence follows: TGTGCCAGCTCACCACGGGTTGCGGTCGAAGAGACCCAGTACTTC.